This is a list of T cell receptor beta chains from one sample in a study of sequential checkpoint blockade in melanoma. The data were produced by immunoSEQ multiplex PCR, yet TCRdb's version contains in-frame clones alone and is incomplete. The sample includes about 18,000 clones, about three fifths of them seen just once. Here the sequenced sample was CD8+ T cells sorted from blood (inferred from file names), taken from a patient given nivolumab and ipilimumab in sequence. These receptors were obtained from a human donor with melanoma. CDR3s include the opening cysteine and the closing phenylalanine or tryptophan. Not all rows give a size; the values are once, few, many and, for expanded clones, a class.

v_gene,abundance,len,CDR3aa
TRBV28,once,15,CASRITGTGIDEQYF
TRBV9,.,14,CASSEGYSQETQYF
TRBV6-1,.,14,CASNRDRGFETQYF
TRBV10-2,.,15,CASSPTETGPYGYTF
TRBV6-5,.,14,CASGTSGRPDTQYF
TRBV14,few,13,CASSPVGGSEQYF
TRBV6-5,.,15,CASSYSAQANTEAFF
TRBV6-5,.,14,CASSRLGTPYEQYF
TRBV7-9,few,14,CASSFGGAYNEQFF
TRBV4-1,once,14,CASSQVGQGAGYTF
TRBV5-4,many,15,CASSLRTGGNTEAFF
TRBV29-1,.,14,CSVEDRATGVEQYF
TRBV11-1,.,15,CASSLVPEHNSPLHF
TRBV2,.,13,CASRPRGAYEQYF
TRBV2,.,14,CASNFRPGYNEQFF
TRBV6-5,.,14,CASSYGKTGTEAFF
TRBV7-6,.,19,CASSLAPLAGYSSTDTQYF
TRBV18,.,15,CASSLWTTLDTEAFF
TRBV19,medium-sized,15,CASSIPGGYNYGYTF
TRBV6-1,few,15,CASSEAAGGEETQYF
TRBV10-3,.,15,CAARGAGPVTGELFF
TRBV10-2,.,14,CASSESGDYYEQYF
TRBV6-6,.,15,CASSLEGAPNTEAFF
TRBV5-1,.,13,CASSLSVNTEAFF
TRBV6-5,.,14,CASTDRSPGNTIYF
TRBV27,.,14,CASRQQGMNTEAFF
TRBV28,.,13,CASTEVYNSPLHF
TRBV4-1,.,14,CASSPGQGAYGYTF
TRBV28,few,14,CASSRDTNNQPQHF
TRBV7-2,.,13,CASSLVLSGRAFF
TRBV9,medium-sized,14,CASSDRANTGELFF
TRBV7-6,.,15,CASSLEGQGGTEAFF
TRBV18,.,15,CASSPVRYNTGELFF
TRBV6-5,few,15,CASSYLDSSTDTQYF
TRBV4-1,.,15,CASSQESGDEETQYF
TRBV7-9,few,14,CASSLDPGGEKLFF
TRBV7-9,.,14,CASSLGGGLAEAFF
TRBV5-6,few,17,CASSSTGARDFYTEAFF
TRBV7-9,.,14,CASSLAGANYGYTF
TRBV6-1,few,13,CARSGQGTYEQYF